This T cell receptor beta chain was recovered during a study of blood T cell repertoires in COVID-19. Study-wide context: Sample material is recorded as cDNA or gDNA derived from T cells, B-cell-depleted T cells, or PBMCs.

With 2 bases removed from V and 7 bases from J, the gap between germline ends came to 12 bases. This CDR3 region has 13 residues. In germline, CDR1 is GTSNPN, CDR2 SVGIG (reference sequence). This clone was counted once. Authors' data handling: Amplification from reference gene primers served as the basis for estimated nucleated cell counts. The repertoire was sequenced with immunoSEQ multiplex PCR; TCRdb's copy has only in-frame clones and lacks some. V, J and clone size are those of that table, while D and trimming were read from the DNA. The table has 95,000 to 100,000 clones, around 87% seen once.

The sample was peripheral blood. The chain carries TRBV30 and TRBJ1-5; unclear D gene. The receptor was isolated from a woman in her twenties or thirties with acute or convalescent COVID-19. The DNA for the CDR3 is TGTGCCTGGAGTTTCAGCGTGGAACAGCCCCAGCATTTT. Translation gives CAWSFSVEQPQHF.